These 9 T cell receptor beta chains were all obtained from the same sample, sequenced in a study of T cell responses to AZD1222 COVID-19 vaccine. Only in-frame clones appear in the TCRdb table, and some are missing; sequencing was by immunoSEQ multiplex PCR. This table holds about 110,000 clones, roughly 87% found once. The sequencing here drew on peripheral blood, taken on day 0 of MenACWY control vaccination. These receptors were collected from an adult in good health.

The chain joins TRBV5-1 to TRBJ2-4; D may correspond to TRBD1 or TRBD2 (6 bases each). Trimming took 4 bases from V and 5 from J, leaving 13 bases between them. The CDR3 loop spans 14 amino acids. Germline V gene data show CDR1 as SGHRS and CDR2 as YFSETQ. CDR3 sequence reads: CASSPQGGENIQYF. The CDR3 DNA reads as TGCGCCAGCAGCCCACAGGGAGGCGAAAACATTCAGTACTTC.

CDR3: CASSWGNHEQYF. Written as DNA, the CDR3 is TGTGCCAGCAGTTGGGGTAACCACGAGCAGTACTTC. The chain is built from TRBV12-3 or TRBV12-4 and TRBJ2-7, with D hard to call. The CDR3 length is 12 residues. V dropped 4 bases and J dropped 5 bases, with 9 bases sitting between them.

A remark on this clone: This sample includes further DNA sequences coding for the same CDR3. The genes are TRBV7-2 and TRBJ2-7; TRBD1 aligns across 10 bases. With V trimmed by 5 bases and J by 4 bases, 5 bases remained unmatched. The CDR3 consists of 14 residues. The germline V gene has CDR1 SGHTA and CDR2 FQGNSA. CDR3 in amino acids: CASSRDRGTYEQYF. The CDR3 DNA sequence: TGTGCCAGCAGCCGGGACAGGGGAACTTACGAGCAGTACTTC.

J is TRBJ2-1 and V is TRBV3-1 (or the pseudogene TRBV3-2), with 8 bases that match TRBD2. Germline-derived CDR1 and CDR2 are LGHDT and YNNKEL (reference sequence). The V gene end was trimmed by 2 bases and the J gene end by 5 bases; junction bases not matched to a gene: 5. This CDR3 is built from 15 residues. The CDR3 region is CASSQITSGNNEQFF. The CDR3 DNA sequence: TGTGCCAGCAGCCAAATTACTAGCGGCAACAATGAGCAGTTCTTC.

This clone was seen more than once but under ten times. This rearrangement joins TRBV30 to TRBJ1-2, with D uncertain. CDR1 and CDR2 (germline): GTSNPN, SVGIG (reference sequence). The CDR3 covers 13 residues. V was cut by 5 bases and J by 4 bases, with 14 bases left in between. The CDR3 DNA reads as TGTGCCTGGGGTGATTGGAGAACCTATGGCTACACCTTC. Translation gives CAWGDWRTYGYTF.

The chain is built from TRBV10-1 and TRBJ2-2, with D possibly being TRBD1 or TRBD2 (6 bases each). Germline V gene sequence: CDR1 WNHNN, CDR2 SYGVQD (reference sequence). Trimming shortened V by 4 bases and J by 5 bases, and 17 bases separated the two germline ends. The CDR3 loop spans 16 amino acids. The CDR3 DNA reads TGCGCCAGCAGTGCTAACCGGGGGCAAGGGACCGGGGAGCTGTTTTTT. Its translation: CASSANRGQGTGELFF.

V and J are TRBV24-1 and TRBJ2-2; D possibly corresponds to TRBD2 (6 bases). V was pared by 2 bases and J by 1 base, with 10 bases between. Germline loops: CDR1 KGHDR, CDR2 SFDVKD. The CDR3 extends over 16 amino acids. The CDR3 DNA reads TGTGCCACCAGTGATTCCGGGACTGGGAACACCGGGGAGCTGTTTTTT. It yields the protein CATSDSGTGNTGELFF.

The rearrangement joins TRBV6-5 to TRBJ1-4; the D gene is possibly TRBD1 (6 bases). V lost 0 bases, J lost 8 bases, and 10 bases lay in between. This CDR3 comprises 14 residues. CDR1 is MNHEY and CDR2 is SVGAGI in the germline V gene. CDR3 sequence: CASSYSPGEEKLFF. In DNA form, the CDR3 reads TGTGCCAGCAGTTACTCCCCAGGGGAAGAAAAACTGTTTTTT.

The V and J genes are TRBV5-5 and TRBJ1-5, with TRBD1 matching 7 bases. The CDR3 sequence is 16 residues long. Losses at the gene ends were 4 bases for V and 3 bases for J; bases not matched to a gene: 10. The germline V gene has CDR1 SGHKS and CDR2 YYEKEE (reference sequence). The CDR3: CASSPKQGRDNQPQHF. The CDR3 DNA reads TGTGCCAGCAGCCCTAAACAGGGGAGGGACAATCAGCCCCAGCATTTT. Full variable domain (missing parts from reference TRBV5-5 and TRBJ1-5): DAGVTQSPTHLIKTRGQQVTLRCSPISGHKSVSWYQQVLGQGPQFIFQYYEKEERGRGNFPDRFSARQFPNYSSELNVNALLLGDSALYLCASSPKQGRDNQPQHFGDGTRLSIL.